These 22 T cell receptor beta chains were all obtained from the same sample, sequenced in a study of graft-versus-host responses after intestinal transplantation. Data came from immunoSEQ multiplex PCR; TCRdb stores just in-frame clones and leaves some out. The table has approximately 60,000 clones, about 90% seen once; the top ten hold roughly 1.7%. The sequencing here drew on PBMCs, taken 26 days after transplant. The origin of the receptors is a human patient who received an intestinal transplant, so some T cells may come from the graft donor.

V and J are TRBV19 and TRBJ2-7, with a possible D match to TRBD1 (6 bases). Trimming pared 3 bases from V and 7 bases from J, leaving 10 bases between. In germline, CDR1 is LNHDA, CDR2 SQIVND (reference sequence). The length of the CDR3 is 12 residues. CDR3 DNA: TGTGCCAGTAGTATCCCCACAGGGGAGCAGTACTTC. This sequence encodes CASSIPTGEQYF.

This chain uses TRBV2 with TRBJ2-3; 7 bases map to TRBD1. The CDR3 runs 15 residues. Per germline, CDR1 SNHLY and CDR2 FYNNEI. V lost 3 bases to trimming and J lost 0 bases; unmatched junction nucleotides: 3. CDR3 in amino acids: CASSEGTASTDTQYF. In nucleotides, the CDR3 is TGTGCCAGCAGTGAGGGGACAGCTAGCACAGATACGCAGTATTTT.

This clone was detected once. V and J are TRBV5-1 and TRBJ2-3, with D perhaps TRBD1 (5 bases). Germline loops: CDR1 SGHRS, CDR2 YFSETQ. Trimming pared 0 bases from V and 2 bases from J, leaving 10 bases between. CDR3 length: 15 amino acids. The CDR3 nucleotides are TGCGCCAGCAGCTTGGTGCAGGGCCCCACAGATACGCAGTATTTT. Encoded protein: CASSLVQGPTDTQYF.

This clone was picked up one time. J is TRBJ1-1 and V is TRBV27; 8 bases map to TRBD1. Per germline, CDR1 MNHEY and CDR2 SMNVEV (reference sequence). J gave up 4 bases and V 1 base, and 2 bases lay outside the gene matches. The CDR3 length is 14 residues. CDR3 in amino acids: CASSLYTGGTEAFF. The CDR3, as DNA: TGTGCCAGCAGTTTATATACAGGGGGCACTGAAGCTTTCTTT.

This CDR3 reads CASSSDRGRDAFF. The CDR3 region has the DNA TGTGCCAGCAGCTCTGACAGGGGAAGGGACGCTTTCTTT. This rearrangement joins TRBV5-4 to TRBJ1-1; 8 bases match TRBD1. V was clipped by 3 bases and J by 11 bases; unmatched bases: 9. The germline CDR1 and CDR2 sequences are SGHNT and YYREEE (reference sequence). The CDR3 has 13 residues.

The chain has TRBV28 and TRBJ1-1; D remains ambiguous. This CDR3 is 13 amino acids long. In germline, CDR1 is MDHEN, CDR2 SYDVKM. V lost 3 bases and J 0 bases, leaving 5 bases between the germline ends. The chain's CDR3 is CASSLGVNTEAFF. The CDR3 region has the DNA TGTGCCAGCAGTTTGGGAGTGAACACTGAAGCTTTCTTT. Full variable domain (outside the CDR3, taken from reference TRBV28 and TRBJ1-1): DVKVTQSSRYLVKRTGEKVFLECVQDMDHENMFWYRQDPGLGLRLIYFSYDVKMKEKGDIPEGYSVSREKKERFSLILESASTNQTSMYLCASSLGVNTEAFFGQGTRLTVV.

This chain links TRBV6-5 with TRBJ2-7; 11 bases are a match to TRBD2. In germline, CDR1 is MNHEY, CDR2 SVGAGI. The CDR3 runs 16 residues. V was clipped by 0 bases and J by 0 bases; unmatched bases: 1. CDR3 loop: CASSYSSGRASYEQYF. CDR3 bases: TGTGCCAGCAGTTACTCTAGCGGGAGGGCCTCCTACGAGCAGTACTTC.

This chain joins TRBV7-2 and TRBJ2-6; maybe TRBD1 (6 bases). Germline CDR1 and CDR2: SGHTA and FQGNSA. V was pared by 1 base and J by 4 bases, with 17 bases between. The CDR3 runs 18 residues. The CDR3 DNA follows: TGTGCCAGCAGCTTAGATCCCGGGCCAGGGGTAGGGGCCAACGTCCTGACTTTC. Translating gives CASSLDPGPGVGANVLTF. Full variable domain (rest looked up from reference TRBV7-2 and TRBJ2-6): GAGVSQSPSNKVTEKGKDVELRCDPISGHTALYWYRQSLGQGLEFLIYFQGNSAPDKSGLPSDRFSAERTGGSVSTLTIQRTQQEDSAVYLCASSLDPGPGVGANVLTFGAGSRLTVL.

The J gene is TRBJ2-1, the V gene TRBV7-2, with TRBD2 matching 11 bases. CDR3 length equals 16 residues. Looked up from germline, CDR1 is SGHTA and CDR2 is FQGNSA. The V and J ends lost 3 bases and 9 bases, in that order; junction bases with no gene match: 10. Here the CDR3 DNA reads TGTGCCAGCAGCTTGAGAGGTAGCGGGGGGGCGGTTGAGCAGTTCTTC. This translates into CASSLRGSGGAVEQFF.

This chain uses TRBV5-4 with TRBJ2-5; D ambiguous. CDR1 and CDR2 from the germline V gene are SGHNT and YYREEE (reference sequence). The CDR3 contains 13 residues. Trimming took 0 bases from V and 5 from J, leaving 8 bases between them. CDR3 DNA sequence: TGTGCCAGCAGCTTGGATGTGGAGGAGACCCAGTACTTC. It yields the protein CASSLDVEETQYF.

The chain has TRBV11-2 and TRBJ2-7; 7 nucleotides line up with TRBD1. This CDR3 has 14 residues. After removal of 3 bases from V and 2 bases from J, the junction contained 4 bases not matched to a gene. The germline CDR1 and CDR2 sequences are SGHAT and FQNNGV. The CDR3 reads CASSLGQGAYEQYV. CDR3 DNA: TGTGCCAGCAGCTTGGGGCAGGGGGCCTACGAGCAGTACGTC.

This chain joins TRBV2 and TRBJ1-1; D gene ambiguous. V lost 6 bases to trimming and J lost 11 bases, with 22 bases between them. Germline CDR1 SNHLY, CDR2 FYNNEI. The CDR3 covers 14 residues. CDR3: CASSAVIGRSGAFF. CDR3 nucleotide sequence: TGTGCCAGCAGCGCCGTCATTGGTCGGTCGGGGGCTTTCTTT.

This chain joins TRBV15 and TRBJ2-3; 10 nucleotides line up with TRBD1. In germline, CDR1 is LNHNV, CDR2 YYDKDF (reference sequence). This CDR3 has 15 amino acids. V shed 0 bases, J shed 6 bases, and the junction held 3 bases outside the gene matches. CDR3 nucleotides: TGTGCCACCAGCAGAGAGACAGGGGGCGCGGATACGCAGTATTTT. Its protein is CATSRETGGADTQYF.

This clone was seen once. The chain uses TRBV28 and TRBJ1-1, with D maybe TRBD1 (6 bases). The CDR3 consists of 12 residues. Germline V gene data show CDR1 as MDHEN and CDR2 as SYDVKM. The germline V and J ends were trimmed by 6 bases and 11 bases, with 16 bases remaining between them. DNA for the CDR3: TGTGCCAGCAGCATCCAGGGGCAGGAGGCTTTCTTT. Translated: CASSIQGQEAFF. The full variable domain, in which reference TRBV28 and TRBJ1-1 provide the parts outside the CDR3, is DVKVTQSSRYLVKRTGEKVFLECVQDMDHENMFWYRQDPGLGLRLIYFSYDVKMKEKGDIPEGYSVSREKKERFSLILESASTNQTSMYLCASSIQGQEAFFGQGTRLTVV.

The CDR3 DNA follows: TGTGCCAGTAGTATATGGGGACAGGGGAATCAGCCCCAGCATTTT. Its protein is CASSIWGQGNQPQHF. The gene calls are TRBV19 and TRBJ1-5, with 10 nucleotides matching TRBD1. Germline trimming cut 2 bases from V and 4 bases from J; bases unmatched to any gene: 2. This CDR3 has 15 amino acids. Germline V gene lookup returns CDR1 LNHDA and CDR2 SQIVND (reference sequence).

The rearrangement uses TRBV6-6 and TRBJ2-3; 7 bases line up with TRBD1. V shed 4 bases and J 1 base; nucleotides not matched to a gene: 8. CDR3 length: 16 residues. Per germline, CDR1 MNHNY and CDR2 SVGAGI (reference sequence). The CDR3 bases are TGTGCCAGCAGTTTTGGTGGGACAGTGGGCACAGATACGCAGTATTTT. Amino acids: CASSFGGTVGTDTQYF.

This chain connects TRBV4-2 to TRBJ1-5; D is possibly TRBD1 (6 bases). The CDR3 extends over 14 amino acids. Germline CDR1 is LGHNA and CDR2 is YNFKEQ. V was cut by 4 bases and J by 6 bases, with 13 bases left in between. Here the CDR3 DNA reads TGTGCCAGCAGCCGAGACAGGTTCGGTCAGCCCCAGCATTTT. Protein sequence: CASSRDRFGQPQHF.

For the CDR3, the DNA is TGCGCCAGCAGCTTGGATGTAGCGGTCTTTACGGAGCAGTACTTC. Protein sequence: CASSLDVAVFTEQYF. The rearrangement links TRBV5-1 to TRBJ2-7, with a weak D call TRBD2 (6 bases). CDR1 is SGHRS, CDR2 YFSETQ, per germline. This CDR3 is 15 amino acids long. Trimming pared 0 bases from V and 7 bases from J, leaving 17 bases between.

This rearrangement joins TRBV7-2 to TRBJ2-7; D ambiguous. V lost 0 bases and J 2 bases, leaving 8 bases between the germline ends. CDR3 size: 14 residues. Per germline, CDR1 SGHTA and CDR2 FQGNSA. The CDR3 region has the DNA TGTGCCAGCAGCTTAGCAGCGCCACCCTACGAGCAGTACTTC. Protein sequence: CASSLAAPPYEQYF.

V gene TRBV2 combines with J gene TRBJ2-5; D might be TRBD2 (7 bases). The V gene lost 1 base and the J gene lost 6 bases, with 12 bases spanning the gap. The CDR3 consists of 14 residues. In germline, CDR1 is SNHLY, CDR2 FYNNEI. CDR3 in amino acids: CASSEVGGAKTQYF. As DNA, the CDR3 is TGTGCCAGCAGTGAAGTAGGGGGGGCCAAGACCCAGTACTTC.

The chain recombines TRBV28 with TRBJ2-5; 10 positions agree with TRBD2. With 3 bases clipped from V and 0 bases from J, the junction kept 4 bases outside the gene matches. Germline values: CDR1 MDHEN, CDR2 SYDVKM. The CDR3 sequence is 16 residues long. CDR3 nucleotide sequence: TGTGCCAGCAGTTTCCTAGCGGGGGCCTACCAAGAGACCCAGTACTTC. Encoded protein: CASSFLAGAYQETQYF. The full variable domain, completed using reference TRBV28 and TRBJ2-5, is DVKVTQSSRYLVKRTGEKVFLECVQDMDHENMFWYRQDPGLGLRLIYFSYDVKMKEKGDIPEGYSVSREKKERFSLILESASTNQTSMYLCASSFLAGAYQETQYFGPGTRLLVL.

This rearrangement joins TRBV11-2 to TRBJ2-7, with a weak D call TRBD2 (7 bases). The V end lost 3 bases, the J end lost 5 bases, and 23 bases lay between the germline ends. The CDR3 is 17 residues long. Germline assignment: CDR1 SGHAT and CDR2 FQNNGV. CDR3 amino acids: CASSFGWGGGPGNEQYF. The CDR3 nucleotides are TGTGCCAGCAGCTTTGGCTGGGGCGGGGGCCCCGGAAACGAGCAGTACTTC.